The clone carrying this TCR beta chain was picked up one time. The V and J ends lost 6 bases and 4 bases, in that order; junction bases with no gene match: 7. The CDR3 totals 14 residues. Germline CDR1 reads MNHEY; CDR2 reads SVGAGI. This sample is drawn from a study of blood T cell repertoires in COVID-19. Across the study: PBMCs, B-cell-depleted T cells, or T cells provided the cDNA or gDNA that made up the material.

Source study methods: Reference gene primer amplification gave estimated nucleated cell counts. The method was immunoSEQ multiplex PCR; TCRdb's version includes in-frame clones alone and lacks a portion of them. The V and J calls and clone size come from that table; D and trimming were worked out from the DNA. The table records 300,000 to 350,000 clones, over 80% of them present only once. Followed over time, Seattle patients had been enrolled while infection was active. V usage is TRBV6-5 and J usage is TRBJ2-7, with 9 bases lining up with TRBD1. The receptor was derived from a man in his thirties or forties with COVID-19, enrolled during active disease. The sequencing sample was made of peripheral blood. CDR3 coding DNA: TGTGCCAGCAGCCCGGGACAGGGAAGGTACGAGCAGTACTTC. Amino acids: CASSPGQGRYEQYF.